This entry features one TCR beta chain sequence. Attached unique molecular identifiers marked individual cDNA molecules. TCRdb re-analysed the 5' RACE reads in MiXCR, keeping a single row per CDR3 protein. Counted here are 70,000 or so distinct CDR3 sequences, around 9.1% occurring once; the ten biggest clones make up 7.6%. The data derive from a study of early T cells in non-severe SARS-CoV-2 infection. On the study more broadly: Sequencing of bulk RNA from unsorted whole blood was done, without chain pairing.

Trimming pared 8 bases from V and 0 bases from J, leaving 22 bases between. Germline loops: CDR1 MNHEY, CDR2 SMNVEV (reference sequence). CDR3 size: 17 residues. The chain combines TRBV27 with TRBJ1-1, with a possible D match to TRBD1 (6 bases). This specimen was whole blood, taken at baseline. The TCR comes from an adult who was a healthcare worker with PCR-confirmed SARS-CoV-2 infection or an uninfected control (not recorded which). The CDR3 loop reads CASWGAGLIGMNTEAFF. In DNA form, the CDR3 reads TGTGCCAGCTGGGGGGCGGGGCTTATAGGCATGAACACTGAAGCTTTCTTT.